A single sample is the source of the 5 T cell receptor beta chains below, sequenced in a study of T cells in Graves' hyperthyroidism and ophthalmopathy. Regions amplified from RNA transcripts were the TCR beta CDR3 regions. When the TCR CDR3 underwent first-round RT-PCR, the HTBI primer set was used. TCRdb called the multiplex PCR reads again in MiXCR, with one record for every CDR3 protein. The sample has 500,000 to 750,000 distinct CDR3 sequences; roughly 14% are singletons. The sequenced material came from blood. The receptors here all came from a woman in her twenties or thirties with Graves' hyperthyroidism.

This clonotype was counted at least ten times. The rearrangement links TRBV11-2 to TRBJ1-1, with 8 bases aligning to TRBD1. The V segment lost 4 bases and the J segment 7 bases; nucleotides outside the gene matches: 11. This CDR3 has 15 residues. CDR1 and CDR2 (germline): SGHAT, FQNNGV. In DNA form, the CDR3 reads TGTGCCAGCAGCTCCAGGGGGGCAGGGGGCATTGAAGCTTTCTTT. It codes for CASSSRGAGGIEAFF.

The sample holds many counts of this clonotype. The chain recombines TRBV7-9 with TRBJ1-1; a possible D gene is TRBD1 (5 bases). The length of the CDR3 is 15 residues. CDR1 is SEHNR and CDR2 is FQNEAQ in the germline V gene (reference sequence). With 5 bases removed from V and 4 bases from J, the gap between germline ends came to 17 bases. The CDR3 spells CASSPPIGGVTEAFF. The CDR3 coding sequence is TGTGCCAGCAGCCCCCCGATCGGGGGGGTCACTGAAGCTTTCTTT.

This clonotype came up many times. This chain joins TRBV20-1 and TRBJ2-6; D might be TRBD1 (5 bases). The CDR3 has 14 amino acids. The V end was cut by 3 bases, the J end by 4 bases, with 10 bases between. Germline values: CDR1 DFQATT, CDR2 SNEGSKA (reference sequence). In DNA, the CDR3 is TGCAGTGCTAGCCCCAGGGTCGGGGCCAACGTCCTGACTTTC. This encodes CSASPRVGANVLTF.

This clonotype was seen a few times. The gene calls are TRBV6-1 and TRBJ2-3; D is unclear. The V gene's germline CDR1 is MNHNS and CDR2 SASEGT. The V end was cut by 5 bases, the J end by 1 base, with 10 bases between. CDR3 length: 14 amino acids. The CDR3 region has the DNA TGTGCCAGCAGTCGGCCCTCCCGCACAGATACGCAGTATTTT. This codes for CASSRPSRTDTQYF.

This clonotype was recorded a few times. The junction shows a germline mismatch at one end, possibly a read error. V and J are TRBV20-1 and TRBJ2-7, with a tentative D call TRBD2 (6 bases). CDR1 and CDR2 (germline): DFQATT, SNEGSKA (reference sequence). The CDR3 has 13 amino acids. The CDR3 here is CGAIGTQAYEQYF. Here the CDR3 DNA reads TGCGGTGCCATCGGGACTCAGGCCTACGAGCAGTACTTC.